Listed below are T cell receptor beta chains from one sample, sequenced in a study of blood T cell repertoires in COVID-19. Assay: immunoSEQ multiplex PCR; the TCRdb copy retains only in-frame clones and omits some. The sample consists of some 230,000 clones, about 80% of them appearing once. Specimen: peripheral blood. These receptors all come from a woman between 50 and 59 years old with acute or convalescent COVID-19. Both conserved end residues are part of each CDR3. D genes are given only for firm matches. Rows give clone size only sometimes, using once, few, many, or a class for an expanded clone.

j_call: TRBJ1-2
v_call: TRBV19
clone_size: NA
d_call: TRBD1
cdr3_aa: CASSIPGQGAVGYTF
cdr3_nt: TGTGCCAGTAGTATCCCCGGACAGGGGGCGGTTGGCTACACCTTC

j_call: TRBJ1-4
v_call: TRBV28
clone_size: NA
d_call: NA
cdr3_aa: CASSSQGGAPNEKLFF
cdr3_nt: TGTGCCAGCAGTAGCCAAGGAGGGGCGCCTAATGAAAAACTGTTTTTT

j_call: TRBJ1-2
v_call: TRBV14
clone_size: NA
d_call: NA
cdr3_aa: CASSQVNPGSSGYTF
cdr3_nt: TGTGCCAGCAGCCAAGTCAATCCAGGGTCTAGTGGCTACACCTTC

j_call: TRBJ1-1
v_call: TRBV19
clone_size: NA
d_call: NA
cdr3_aa: CASWTERNTEAFF
cdr3_nt: TGTGCCAGTTGGACAGAACGGAACACTGAAGCTTTCTTT

j_call: TRBJ1-6
v_call: TRBV4-2
clone_size: once
d_call: TRBD1
cdr3_aa: CASSQGQGFSPLHF
cdr3_nt: TGTGCCAGCAGCCAAGGACAGGGCTTTTCACCCCTCCACTTT

j_call: TRBJ2-1
v_call: TRBV4-3
clone_size: NA
d_call: NA
cdr3_aa: CASSQTGIGQFF
cdr3_nt: TGCGCCAGCAGCCAGACAGGAATAGGGCAGTTCTTC

j_call: TRBJ2-7
v_call: TRBV2
clone_size: NA
d_call: TRBD2
cdr3_aa: CASSGSFSGGAYEQYF
cdr3_nt: TGTGCCAGCAGTGGGTCTTTTTCGGGGGGAGCCTACGAGCAGTACTTC

j_call: TRBJ2-7
v_call: TRBV7-6
clone_size: NA
d_call: TRBD2
cdr3_aa: CASSLQTSPHYEQYF
cdr3_nt: TGTGCCAGCAGCTTACAGACTAGCCCTCACTACGAGCAGTACTTC

j_call: TRBJ2-7
v_call: TRBV4-1
clone_size: NA
d_call: NA
cdr3_aa: CASSQGEPYEQYF
cdr3_nt: TGCGCCAGCAGCCAAGGGGAGCCCTACGAGCAGTACTTC

j_call: TRBJ1-2
v_call: TRBV27
clone_size: NA
d_call: NA
cdr3_aa: CASPGGTGLPYGYTF
cdr3_nt: TGTGCCAGCCCCGGAGGGACCGGCCTTCCCTATGGCTACACCTTC

j_call: TRBJ2-1
v_call: TRBV4-3
clone_size: few
d_call: NA
cdr3_aa: CASSQRRGQGSNEQFF
cdr3_nt: TGCGCCAGCAGCCAACGACGGGGTCAGGGGAGCAATGAGCAGTTCTTC

j_call: TRBJ1-4
v_call: TRBV6-6
clone_size: NA
d_call: TRBD1
cdr3_aa: CASSGQGAQEKLFF
cdr3_nt: TGTGCCAGCAGCGGACAGGGGGCGCAGGAAAAACTGTTTTTT

j_call: TRBJ2-2
v_call: TRBV6-1
clone_size: NA
d_call: NA
cdr3_aa: CASSEAGGGLVGELFF
cdr3_nt: TGTGCCAGCAGTGAAGCCGGAGGAGGCCTCGTTGGGGAGCTGTTTTTT

j_call: TRBJ2-7
v_call: TRBV12-3/TRBV12-4
clone_size: once
d_call: NA
cdr3_aa: CASSSTEYEQYF
cdr3_nt: TGTGCCAGCAGTTCGACAGAGTACGAGCAGTACTTC

j_call: TRBJ1-1
v_call: TRBV10-3
clone_size: NA
d_call: TRBD1
cdr3_aa: CAITTGERNTEAFF
cdr3_nt: TGTGCCATCACCACAGGGGAGAGGAACACTGAAGCTTTCTTT

j_call: TRBJ2-5
v_call: TRBV4-1
clone_size: NA
d_call: NA
cdr3_aa: CASAPGRGFQETQYF
cdr3_nt: TGCGCCAGCGCTCCTGGACGGGGGTTCCAAGAGACCCAGTACTTC

j_call: TRBJ2-7
v_call: TRBV7-2
clone_size: NA
d_call: TRBD1
cdr3_aa: CASSFYRGSYEQYF
cdr3_nt: TGTGCCAGCAGCTTCTACAGGGGCTCCTACGAGCAGTACTTC

j_call: TRBJ1-6
v_call: TRBV19
clone_size: NA
d_call: TRBD1
cdr3_aa: CASSPRTGGTSPLHF
cdr3_nt: TGTGCCAGTAGTCCTCGGACAGGGGGCACTTCACCCCTCCACTTT

j_call: TRBJ2-7
v_call: TRBV7-2
clone_size: NA
d_call: TRBD1
cdr3_aa: CASSLVPGQGYEQYF
cdr3_nt: TGTGCCAGCAGCTTAGTACCGGGACAGGGTTACGAGCAGTACTTC

j_call: TRBJ2-1
v_call: TRBV5-6
clone_size: once
d_call: TRBD1
cdr3_aa: CASRPGTGWGEQFF
cdr3_nt: TGTGCCAGCAGACCCGGGACAGGGTGGGGTGAGCAGTTCTTC

j_call: TRBJ1-5
v_call: TRBV29-1
clone_size: NA
d_call: TRBD1
cdr3_aa: CSVGGGTGGQPQHF
cdr3_nt: TGCAGCGTTGGAGGAGGGACAGGGGGTCAGCCCCAGCATTTT

j_call: TRBJ1-5
v_call: TRBV4-1
clone_size: NA
d_call: NA
cdr3_aa: CASSPRGASQPQHF
cdr3_nt: TGCGCCAGCAGCCCCAGGGGAGCCAGTCAGCCCCAGCATTTT

j_call: TRBJ1-5
v_call: TRBV28
clone_size: few
d_call: NA
cdr3_aa: CAAGADSNQPQHF
cdr3_nt: TGTGCCGCGGGGGCCGATAGCAATCAGCCCCAGCATTTT

j_call: TRBJ2-1
v_call: TRBV3-1/TRBV3-2
clone_size: once
d_call: NA
cdr3_aa: CASSQGRASFNEQFF
cdr3_nt: TGTGCCAGCAGCCAAGGGAGGGCTAGCTTCAATGAGCAGTTCTTC

j_call: TRBJ2-3
v_call: TRBV6-5
clone_size: NA
d_call: TRBD2
cdr3_aa: CASRLTSGSTDTQYF
cdr3_nt: TGTGCCAGCAGACTGACTAGCGGCAGCACAGATACGCAGTATTTT

j_call: TRBJ2-1
v_call: TRBV5-4
clone_size: NA
d_call: TRBD1
cdr3_aa: CASSLAQGDYNEQFF
cdr3_nt: TGTGCCAGCAGCTTGGCCCAGGGGGACTACAATGAGCAGTTCTTC

j_call: TRBJ1-5
v_call: TRBV30
clone_size: NA
d_call: TRBD1
cdr3_aa: CAWSVTGAYQPQHF
cdr3_nt: TGTGCCTGGAGTGTGACAGGGGCCTATCAGCCCCAGCATTTT

j_call: TRBJ2-2
v_call: TRBV6-6
clone_size: NA
d_call: NA
cdr3_aa: CASRLDSSRSGELFF
cdr3_nt: TGTGCCAGCAGGTTAGACAGCTCCCGATCCGGGGAGCTGTTTTTT

j_call: TRBJ2-5
v_call: TRBV12-3/TRBV12-4
clone_size: many
d_call: NA
cdr3_aa: CASSLLRGETQYF
cdr3_nt: TGTGCCAGCAGTTTACTACGGGGAGAGACCCAGTACTTC

j_call: TRBJ2-1
v_call: TRBV30
clone_size: NA
d_call: TRBD2
cdr3_aa: CAWSVLAGRYEQFF
cdr3_nt: TGTGCCTGGAGTGTACTAGCGGGGAGGTATGAGCAGTTCTTC

j_call: TRBJ2-3
v_call: TRBV18
clone_size: NA
d_call: TRBD2
cdr3_aa: CASSPGTSGSTDTQYF
cdr3_nt: TGTGCCAGCTCACCAGGGACTAGCGGGAGCACAGATACGCAGTATTTT

j_call: TRBJ2-2
v_call: TRBV6-5
clone_size: NA
d_call: TRBD1
cdr3_aa: CASSYQGAGTGELFF
cdr3_nt: TGTGCCAGCAGTTATCAGGGGGCGGGCACCGGGGAGCTGTTTTTT

j_call: TRBJ1-2
v_call: TRBV3-1/TRBV3-2
clone_size: NA
d_call: TRBD1
cdr3_aa: CASSPGQGNYGYTF
cdr3_nt: TGTGCCAGCAGCCCTGGACAGGGGAACTATGGCTACACCTTC

j_call: TRBJ2-2
v_call: TRBV27
clone_size: NA
d_call: NA
cdr3_aa: CASSLLVLSGGELFF
cdr3_nt: TGTGCCAGCAGCCTCCTGGTCCTTAGCGGAGGGGAGCTGTTTTTT

j_call: TRBJ1-4
v_call: TRBV4-2
clone_size: NA
d_call: NA
cdr3_aa: CASSQALGRNEKLFF
cdr3_nt: TGTGCCAGCAGCCAGGCCCTAGGGAGGAACGAAAAACTGTTTTTT

j_call: TRBJ2-3
v_call: TRBV10-3
clone_size: NA
d_call: NA
cdr3_aa: CAISDSPVDTQYF
cdr3_nt: TGTGCCATCAGTGATAGTCCTGTAGATACGCAGTATTTT

j_call: TRBJ2-7
v_call: TRBV5-1
clone_size: NA
d_call: TRBD1
cdr3_aa: CASSLPGQQTYEQYF
cdr3_nt: TGCGCCAGCAGCTTGCCGGGACAGCAAACCTACGAGCAGTACTTC

j_call: TRBJ2-1
v_call: TRBV3-1/TRBV3-2
clone_size: once
d_call: TRBD2
cdr3_aa: CASSQKLAELNNEQFF
cdr3_nt: TGTGCCAGCAGCCAAAAACTAGCGGAACTTAACAATGAGCAGTTCTTC

j_call: TRBJ1-4
v_call: TRBV6-4
clone_size: NA
d_call: NA
cdr3_aa: CASSGRDGSNEKLFF
cdr3_nt: TGTGCCAGCAGTGGACGGGATGGGTCTAATGAAAAACTGTTTTTT

j_call: TRBJ1-3
v_call: TRBV28
clone_size: NA
d_call: NA
cdr3_aa: CASSTQGIGSGNTIYF
cdr3_nt: TGTGCCAGCAGTACCCAGGGGATCGGCTCTGGAAACACCATATATTTT

j_call: TRBJ1-5
v_call: TRBV28
clone_size: NA
d_call: NA
cdr3_aa: CASSRAGRRLGYSNQPQHF
cdr3_nt: TGTGCCAGCAGTCGGGCCGGGAGGCGCCTAGGGTATAGCAATCAGCCCCAGCATTTT